These 14 T cell receptor beta chains were sequenced from one sample in a study of blood T cell repertoires in COVID-19. Assay used: immunoSEQ multiplex PCR; TCRdb lists only in-frame clones, some missing. Of around 250,000 clones listed, 65% to 90% are singletons. Sequenced input: peripheral blood. These receptors were collected from a man over 45 with active or convalescent COVID-19.

The chain uses TRBV13 and TRBJ1-3; 7 bases match TRBD1. This CDR3 is built from 14 residues. V lost 5 bases and J lost 3; bases outside the gene matches: 4. In germline, CDR1 is PRHDT, CDR2 FYEKMQ (reference sequence). CDR3 nucleotide sequence: TGTGCCAGCAGCCCCCGGGACAGTGGAAACACCATATATTTT. This gives the protein CASSPRDSGNTIYF. Full variable domain (remainder filled in from reference TRBV13 and TRBJ1-3): AAGVIQSPRHLIKEKRETATLKCYPIPRHDTVYWYQQGPGQDPQFLISFYEKMQSDKGSIPDRFSAQQFSDYHSELNMSSLELGDSALYFCASSPRDSGNTIYFGEGSWLTVV.

The chain has TRBV2 and TRBJ2-7; the D is unclear. Germline V lookup: CDR1 SNHLY, CDR2 FYNNEI. The CDR3 is 13 residues long. The germline V and J ends were trimmed by 8 bases and 2 bases, with 13 bases remaining between them. The CDR3: CASAPYVPYEQYF. The CDR3 nucleotides read TGTGCCAGCGCGCCGTATGTTCCCTACGAGCAGTACTTC.

The rearrangement links TRBV2 to TRBJ1-2; 9 positions agree with TRBD1. Germline lookup yields CDR1 SNHLY and CDR2 FYNNEI. The CDR3 has 14 amino acids. V lost 6 bases and J lost 2; bases outside the gene matches: 4. The CDR3 protein is CASSGTGKNYGYTF. The DNA for the CDR3 is TGTGCCAGCAGCGGGACAGGGAAGAACTATGGCTACACCTTC.

The chain is built from TRBV28 and TRBJ2-5; possible D gene TRBD1, 7 bases. This CDR3 has 15 amino acids. Trimming left V 5 bases short and J 5 bases short, with 18 bases between. Looked up from germline, CDR1 is MDHEN and CDR2 is SYDVKM. As DNA, the CDR3 is TGTGCCAGCAGTCTCTCTTCGACAGGGAGGGAGACCCAGTACTTC. Amino acids: CASSLSSTGRETQYF.

This clone was seen a few times. V is TRBV7-9 and J is TRBJ2-3, with D possibly TRBD1 on 6 matching bases. The germline CDR1 and CDR2 sequences are SEHNR and FQNEAQ (reference sequence). This CDR3 is 17 amino acids long. Trimming took off 3 bases at V and 0 bases at J, with 16 bases between the two ends. CDR3: CASSLGAGASSTDTQYF. The CDR3, as DNA: TGTGCCAGCAGCTTGGGGGCCGGGGCATCTAGCACAGATACGCAGTATTTT.

V is TRBV30 and J is TRBJ1-2; 8 positions agree with TRBD1. J gave up 4 bases and V 4 bases, and 8 bases lay outside the gene matches. Looked up from germline, CDR1 is GTSNPN and CDR2 is SVGIG (reference sequence). CDR3 length: 14 amino acids. The CDR3 DNA reads as TGTGCCTGGACTACAGGGGGACGGGGCTATGGCTACACCTTC. As protein: CAWTTGGRGYGYTF.

The chain has TRBV30 and TRBJ1-3; a weak D match, TRBD1 (5 bases). Germline V gene sequence: CDR1 GTSNPN, CDR2 SVGIG (reference sequence). This CDR3 spans 14 amino acids. Trimming left V 4 bases short and J 3 bases short, with 13 bases between. For the CDR3, the DNA is TGTGCCTGGACCCAGGGATTTTTTGGAAACACCATATATTTT. As protein: CAWTQGFFGNTIYF.

This chain joins TRBV6-4 and TRBJ1-1; TRBD1 matches 10 bases. The CDR3 runs to 19 residues. V gave up 1 base and J gave up 0 bases; unmatched junction bases: 11. Germline-derived CDR1 and CDR2 are MRHNA and SNTAGT. The CDR3 loop is CASSDLDRGHIEVNTEAFF. CDR3 sequence (DNA): TGTGCCAGCAGTGACTTAGACAGGGGGCATATTGAGGTGAACACTGAAGCTTTCTTT.

This chain links TRBV3-1 (or the pseudogene TRBV3-2) with TRBJ2-3; no definite D call. Per the germline V gene, CDR1 is LGHDT and CDR2 is YNNKEL (reference sequence). V was clipped by 0 bases and J by 4 bases, with 14 bases between them. The CDR3 is made up of 16 amino acids. CDR3 sequence (DNA): TGTGCCAGCAGCCAAGATGGAGTGAGCGTCCCAGATACGCAGTATTTT. This encodes CASSQDGVSVPDTQYF.

DNA of the CDR3: TGTGCCAGCAGTTACTCGATAGGCGGACTAAGGGCTGGGGCCAACGTCCTGACTTTC. Translating it yields CASSYSIGGLRAGANVLTF. V gene TRBV6-2 or TRBV6-3 combines with J gene TRBJ2-6; possibly TRBD2 for D (6 bases). V lost 0 bases to trimming and J lost 2 bases, with 17 bases between them. The CDR3 is 19 residues long. In germline, CDR1 is MNHEY, CDR2 SVGEGT.

This clone was seen only once. The chain carries TRBV7-2 and TRBJ2-1, with 7 bases aligning to TRBD2. V trimming: 5 bases; J trimming: 6 bases; junction bases outside the gene matches: 16. The CDR3 is made up of 17 amino acids. From germline, CDR1 is SGHTA and CDR2 FQGNSA. CDR3 sequence reads: CASSALPGGTVPNEQFF. CDR3 coding DNA: TGTGCCAGCAGCGCCCTACCGGGGGGAACGGTTCCCAATGAGCAGTTCTTC.

This clone has just a few counts. The chain joins TRBV19 to TRBJ1-1, with a possible D match to TRBD1 (6 bases). V lost 10 bases and J lost 2, with 14 bases in between. The germline V gene encodes CDR1 LNHDA and CDR2 SQIVND (reference sequence). CDR3 length equals 13 residues. This CDR3 reads CATSDRSNTEAFF. The CDR3 DNA reads TGTGCCACCTCTGACAGGAGCAACACTGAAGCTTTCTTT.

This CDR3 reads CASNRGSLNQPQHF. CDR3 bases: TGTGCCAGCAATCGAGGGTCTCTCAATCAGCCCCAGCATTTT. The chain carries TRBV6-5 and TRBJ1-5, with D unresolved. V lost 7 bases, J lost 3 bases, and 13 bases lay in between. The CDR3 has 14 residues. Germline V gene data show CDR1 as MNHEY and CDR2 as SVGAGI.

The chain joins TRBV7-9 to TRBJ2-3, with 12 nucleotides matching TRBD1. Trimming cost V 4 bases and J 6 bases; bases outside gene matches: 8. Per the germline V gene, CDR1 is SEHNR and CDR2 is FQNEAQ (reference sequence). CDR3 length: 16 residues. For the CDR3, the DNA is TGTGCCAGCAGCTCCGGGACAGGGGGCCCACCGGATACGCAGTATTTT. It codes for CASSSGTGGPPDTQYF. Variable domain in full (rest from reference TRBV7-9 and TRBJ2-3): DTGVSQNPRHKITKRGQNVTFRCDPISEHNRLYWYRQTLGQGPEFLTYFQNEAQLEKSRLLSDRFSAERPKGSFSTLEIQRTEQGDSAMYLCASSSGTGGPPDTQYFGPGTRLTVL.